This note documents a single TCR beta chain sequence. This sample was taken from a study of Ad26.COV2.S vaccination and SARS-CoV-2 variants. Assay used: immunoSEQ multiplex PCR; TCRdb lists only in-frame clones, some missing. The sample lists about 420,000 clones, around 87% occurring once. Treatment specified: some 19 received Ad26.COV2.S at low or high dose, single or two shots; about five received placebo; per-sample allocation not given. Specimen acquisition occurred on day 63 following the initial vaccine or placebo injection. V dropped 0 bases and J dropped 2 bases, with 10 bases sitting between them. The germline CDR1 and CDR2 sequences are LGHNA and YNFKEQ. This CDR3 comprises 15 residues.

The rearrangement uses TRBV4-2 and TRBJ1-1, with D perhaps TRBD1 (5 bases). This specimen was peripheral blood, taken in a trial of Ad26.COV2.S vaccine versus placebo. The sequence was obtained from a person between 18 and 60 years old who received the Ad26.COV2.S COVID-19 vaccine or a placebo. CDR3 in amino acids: CASSQDPGGNTEAFF. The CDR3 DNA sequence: TGTGCCAGCAGCCAAGACCCCGGGGGTAACACTGAAGCTTTCTTT.